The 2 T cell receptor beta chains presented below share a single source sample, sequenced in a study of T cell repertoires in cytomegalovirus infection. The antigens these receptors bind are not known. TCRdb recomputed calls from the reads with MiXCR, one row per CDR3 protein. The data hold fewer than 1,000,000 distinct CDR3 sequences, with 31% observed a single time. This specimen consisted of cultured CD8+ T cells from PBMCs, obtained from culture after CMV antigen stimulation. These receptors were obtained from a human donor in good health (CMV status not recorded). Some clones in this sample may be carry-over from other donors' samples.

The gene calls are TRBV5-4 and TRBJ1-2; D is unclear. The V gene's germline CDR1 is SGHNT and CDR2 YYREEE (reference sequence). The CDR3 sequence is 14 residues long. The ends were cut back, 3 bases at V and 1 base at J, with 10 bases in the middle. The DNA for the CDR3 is TGTGCCAGCAGCTCGGGGAGCTTTAACTATGGCTACACCTTC. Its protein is CASSSGSFNYGYTF.

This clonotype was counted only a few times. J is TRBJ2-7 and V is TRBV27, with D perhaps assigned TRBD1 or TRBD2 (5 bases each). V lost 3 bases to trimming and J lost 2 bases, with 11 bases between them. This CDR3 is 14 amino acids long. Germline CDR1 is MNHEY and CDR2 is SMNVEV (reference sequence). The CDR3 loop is CASSFSGPPYEQYF. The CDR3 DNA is TGTGCCAGCAGTTTCTCGGGACCCCCCTACGAGCAGTACTTC.